Presented here are 27 T cell receptor beta chains from one specimen sequenced in a study of blood T cell repertoires in COVID-19. Using immunoSEQ multiplex PCR, the repertoire was profiled, and TCRdb retains in-frame clones only, with some absent. This sample has more than 85,000 clones, with approximately 90% found just once. The sample comprised peripheral blood. The receptors were sampled from a woman aged 50 to 60 with acute or convalescent COVID-19.

V is TRBV12-2 and J is TRBJ2-2; the table's D call, TRBD2, was not checked against the DNA. TRBV12-2 constitutes a pseudogene. This CDR3 has 15 residues. CDR3 protein: CASRLGAGTTGELFF. CDR3 coding DNA: TGTGCAAGTCGCTTAGGAGCGGGAACCACCGGGGAGCTGTTTTTT.

The V and J genes are TRBV5-1 and TRBJ2-7; 12 bases map to TRBD1. CDR1 and CDR2 from the germline V gene are SGHRS and YFSETQ. This CDR3 has 15 residues. The J segment lost 5 bases and the V segment lost 4 bases, leaving 7 bases of the junction unmatched. The CDR3 region has the DNA TGCGCCAGCAGCGAGGGACAGGGGGCAGTGGACGAGCAGTACTTC. Encoded protein: CASSEGQGAVDEQYF.

This clone showed up just once. The chain recombines TRBV19 with TRBJ2-1; 11 nucleotides agree with TRBD2. The CDR3 has 16 residues. The junction had 4 bases not matched to a gene; V was cut back by 2 bases and J by 4 bases. Germline CDR1 is LNHDA and CDR2 is SQIVND (reference sequence). The CDR3 protein is CASSIQLAGVYNEQFF. CDR3 DNA: TGTGCCAGTAGTATACAACTAGCGGGGGTGTACAATGAGCAGTTCTTC.

This chain uses TRBV7-8 with TRBJ1-1; 9 nucleotides match TRBD1. This CDR3 is built from 13 residues. The V segment lost 6 bases and the J segment 11 bases; nucleotides outside the gene matches: 10. Germline CDR1 reads SGHVS; CDR2 reads FQNEAQ. CDR3 residues: CASRPADRGRAFF. The CDR3 coding sequence is TGTGCCAGCAGACCCGCGGACAGGGGAAGGGCTTTCTTT.

The chain is built from TRBV3-1 (or the pseudogene TRBV3-2) and TRBJ1-5; 8 bases are a match to TRBD1. Germline V gene lookup returns CDR1 LGHDT and CDR2 YNNKEL (reference sequence). The length of the CDR3 is 15 residues. J was trimmed by 5 bases and V by 2 bases; bases with no gene match: 5. The CDR3 DNA reads TGTGCCAGCAGCCAAAAGGGACAGGCGCATCAGCCCCAGCATTTT. This gives the protein CASSQKGQAHQPQHF.

The chain uses TRBV24-1 and TRBJ2-3; tentative D call: TRBD2 (5 bases). CDR1 and CDR2 (germline): KGHDR, SFDVKD. The CDR3 covers 15 residues. With 4 bases removed from V and 0 bases from J, the gap between germline ends came to 10 bases. The chain's CDR3 is CATSEVLGSTDTQYF. CDR3 in DNA: TGTGCCACCAGTGAGGTACTAGGGAGCACAGATACGCAGTATTTT.

The chain joins TRBV12-3 or TRBV12-4 to TRBJ2-7; maybe TRBD1 (8 bases). The CDR3 contains 13 residues. V lost 5 bases to trimming and J lost 7 bases, with 15 bases between them. CDR3 region: CASSRTQGGEQYF. CDR3 in DNA: TGTGCCAGCAGTCGGACACAGGGGGGGGAGCAGTACTTC.

This clone appeared a single time. This chain connects TRBV7-9 to TRBJ2-3; 9 nucleotides match TRBD1. Germline V lookup: CDR1 SEHNR, CDR2 FQNEAQ (reference sequence). The V gene end was trimmed by 5 bases and the J gene end by 2 bases; junction bases not matched to a gene: 5. CDR3 size: 15 residues. The CDR3 sequence is CASSPGTGTTDTQYF. The CDR3 DNA sequence: TGTGCCAGCAGCCCCGGGACAGGGACCACAGATACGCAGTATTTT.

V and J are TRBV5-5 and TRBJ1-2; no reliable D call. The CDR3 is made up of 14 amino acids. Germline V CDR1 and CDR2: SGHKS, YYEKEE (reference sequence). The germline V and J ends were trimmed by 4 bases and 1 base, with 11 bases remaining between them. Here the CDR3 reads CASSPELFNYGYTF. DNA of the CDR3: TGTGCCAGCAGCCCCGAGCTGTTTAACTATGGCTACACCTTC.

This clone appeared once. The CDR3 here is CATSRGGSSYEQYF. The CDR3 DNA reads as TGTGCCACCAGCAGAGGAGGGAGCTCCTACGAGCAGTACTTC. The chain carries TRBV15 and TRBJ2-7; weak D call: TRBD2 (5 bases). Germline V gene lookup returns CDR1 LNHNV and CDR2 YYDKDF (reference sequence). This CDR3 spans 14 amino acids. Trimming took off 1 base at V and 0 bases at J, with 7 bases between the two ends. Looking up the rest from reference TRBV15 and TRBJ2-7 gives the full variable domain: DAMVIQNPRYQVTQFGKPVTLSCSQTLNHNVMYWYQQKSSQAPKLLFHYYDKDFNNEADTPDNFQSRRPNTSFCFLDIRSPGLGDTAMYLCATSRGGSSYEQYFGPGTRLTVT.

This sequence joins TRBV25-1 and TRBJ1-1, with D maybe TRBD1 (6 bases). Between the trimmed V and J ends, which lost 6 bases and 5 bases, there was a span of 16 bases. The CDR3 runs to 14 residues. Looked up from germline, CDR1 is MGHDK and CDR2 is SYGVNS. The chain's CDR3 is CASREKQGRTEAFF. The CDR3 DNA reads as TGTGCCAGCAGAGAAAAACAGGGAAGGACTGAAGCTTTCTTT.

The chain combines TRBV3-1 (or the pseudogene TRBV3-2) with TRBJ2-1; D is ambiguous. CDR1 LGHDT and CDR2 YNNKEL come from the germline V gene (reference sequence). This CDR3 has 11 residues. V gave up 6 bases and J gave up 6 bases, with 6 bases separating them. CDR3 residues: CASSRSNEQFF. CDR3 DNA: TGTGCCAGCAGTCGCAGCAATGAGCAGTTCTTC.

The chain couples TRBV12-3 or TRBV12-4 to TRBJ1-2; TRBD1 might be the D (6 bases). The CDR3 runs to 11 residues. The germline V and J ends were trimmed by 7 bases and 6 bases, with 9 bases remaining between them. The CDR3 region has the DNA TGTGCCAGCACCCCAGGGGATGGCTACACCTTC. Translated: CASTPGDGYTF.

The V call is TRBV2, the J call TRBJ2-6; 14 bases are a match to TRBD2. V shed 6 bases, J shed 0 bases, and the junction held 7 bases outside the gene matches. This CDR3 comprises 19 residues. The germline CDR1 and CDR2 sequences are SNHLY and FYNNEI. CDR3 amino acids: CASRRTGLAGDSGANVLTF. In nucleotides, the CDR3 is TGTGCCAGCAGGAGGACGGGACTAGCGGGGGACTCTGGGGCCAACGTCCTGACTTTC.

This chain connects TRBV28 to TRBJ2-1; TRBD1 is a possible D gene (6 bases). In germline, CDR1 is MDHEN, CDR2 SYDVKM. The CDR3 length is 12 residues. V lost 4 bases and J 15 bases, leaving 16 bases between the germline ends. CDR3 sequence: CASSSSQGLAFF. For the CDR3, the DNA is TGTGCCAGCAGTTCCTCCCAGGGGTTAGCGTTCTTC.

The gene calls are TRBV5-1 and TRBJ2-5; 7 bases are a match to TRBD2. Germline V gene data show CDR1 as SGHRS and CDR2 as YFSETQ. The length of the CDR3 is 16 residues. After removal of 2 bases from V and 2 bases from J, the junction contained 9 bases not matched to a gene. Here the CDR3 DNA reads TGCGCCAGCAGCTTCCGGGGGGACGGTTCTCAAGAGACCCAGTACTTC. It specifies CASSFRGDGSQETQYF.

V and J are TRBV6-4 and TRBJ2-1; TRBD2 matches 8 bases. Per the germline V gene, CDR1 is MRHNA and CDR2 is SNTAGT. The CDR3 is made up of 15 amino acids. V shed 2 bases and J 7 bases; nucleotides not matched to a gene: 7. In DNA form, the CDR3 reads TGTGCCAGCAGTGACGGGTCAGCGGGAGTAAATGAGCAGTTCTTC. The encoded protein is CASSDGSAGVNEQFF.

V gene TRBV5-5 combines with J gene TRBJ2-7; TRBD1 matches 7 bases. J gave up 2 bases and V 3 bases, and 8 bases lay outside the gene matches. This CDR3 spans 15 amino acids. Germline CDR1 is SGHKS and CDR2 is YYEKEE (reference sequence). The CDR3 DNA reads TGTGCCAGCAGCTCACCGGACAGGAACGCCTACGAGCAGTACTTC. This sequence encodes CASSSPDRNAYEQYF.

V usage is TRBV27 and J usage is TRBJ1-2, with a weak D call TRBD1 (6 bases). This CDR3 contains 15 residues. Germline values: CDR1 MNHEY, CDR2 SMNVEV (reference sequence). V lost 6 bases to trimming and J lost 1 base, with 15 bases between them. The CDR3 is CASRIRGLDNYGYTF. The CDR3 region has the DNA TGTGCCAGCAGAATCAGGGGTCTGGATAACTATGGCTACACCTTC.

The J gene is TRBJ1-5, the V gene TRBV10-3, with TRBD1 matching 7 bases. CDR1 and CDR2 from the germline V gene are ENHRY and SYGVKD. V shed 2 bases, J shed 4 bases, and the junction held 5 bases outside the gene matches. This CDR3 region has 15 residues. In DNA form, the CDR3 reads TGTGCCATCAGTGAGGGGGACAGCGTTAATCAGCCCCAGCATTTT. Protein: CAISEGDSVNQPQHF.

The chain recombines TRBV6-5 with TRBJ1-6, with TRBD1 identical over 7 bases. The CDR3 length is 15 residues. Trimming removed 0 bases from V and 6 bases from J; junction bases left unmatched: 2. The V gene's germline CDR1 is MNHEY and CDR2 SVGAGI. The CDR3 loop is CASSYSNRGNSPLHF. As DNA, the CDR3 is TGTGCCAGCAGTTACTCGAACAGGGGTAATTCACCCCTCCACTTT.

V is TRBV7-9 and J is TRBJ2-3; TRBD1 matches at 9 bases. J was trimmed by 4 bases and V by 6 bases; bases with no gene match: 11. The CDR3 is 16 residues long. The V gene's germline CDR1 is SEHNR and CDR2 FQNEAQ (reference sequence). The CDR3 sequence is CASSPPGRQGADTQYF. CDR3 in DNA: TGTGCCAGCAGTCCCCCGGGACGACAGGGGGCAGATACGCAGTATTTT.

This clone was seen a handful of times. This chain uses TRBV2 with TRBJ2-1; 8 bases match TRBD2. The CDR3 covers 17 residues. Looked up from germline, CDR1 is SNHLY and CDR2 is FYNNEI. Germline trimming cut 5 bases from V and 5 bases from J; bases unmatched to any gene: 14. The CDR3 region has the DNA TGTGCCAGCAGTACAGGGTTCGGGACTAGTAGCAACAATGAGCAGTTCTTC. This encodes CASSTGFGTSSNNEQFF.

A few counts support this clone. This chain connects TRBV18 to TRBJ2-7; D is undetermined. The V gene lost 3 bases and the J gene lost 0 bases, with 9 bases spanning the gap. The CDR3 length is 14 residues. Looked up from germline, CDR1 is KGHSH and CDR2 is LQKENI. The CDR3 DNA sequence: TGTGCCAGCTCACCTAGTCAAAGCTCCTACGAGCAGTACTTC. This encodes CASSPSQSSYEQYF.

In this sample, this clone turned up once. The gene calls are TRBV28 and TRBJ1-2; TRBD1 might be the D (5 bases). V was clipped by 4 bases and J by 0 bases, with 12 bases between them. This CDR3 has 15 amino acids. The germline V gene encodes CDR1 MDHEN and CDR2 SYDVKM. CDR3 protein: CASSSAGQANYGYTF. The CDR3 region has the DNA TGTGCCAGCAGTTCCGCGGGGCAAGCTAACTATGGCTACACCTTC.

V and J are TRBV6-1 and TRBJ2-7, with D possibly being TRBD1 (6 bases). Germline-derived CDR1 and CDR2 are MNHNS and SASEGT. Trimming stripped 2 bases from V and 5 bases from J, with 10 bases between. The CDR3 spans 13 residues. The CDR3 coding sequence is TGTGCCAGCAGTGAAAGGGGGATACACGAGCAGTACTTC. It codes for CASSERGIHEQYF.

V usage is TRBV5-4 and J usage is TRBJ2-1, with TRBD2 matching 10 bases. Looked up from germline, CDR1 is SGHNT and CDR2 is YYREEE (reference sequence). The CDR3 runs 16 residues. V was pared by 5 bases and J by 7 bases, with 12 bases of the junction left unmatched. Here the CDR3 reads CASRKTGASGGNEQFF. In DNA, the CDR3 is TGTGCCAGCAGAAAGACAGGGGCTAGCGGGGGAAATGAGCAGTTCTTC.